The present T cell receptor (beta chain) was sequenced within a study of blood T cells in healthy people across ages. Details on this clonotype: The antigen is unknown.

Then a second PCR, running roughly 7 to 11 cycles, was carried out with a sample-barcoded 5' primer and a J-beta primer mix. TCRdb reprocessed the 5' RACE reads via MiXCR and lists one record per CDR3 protein. The sample contains about 1 million distinct CDR3 sequences, less than 50% of which appear only once. The CDR3 loop spans 15 amino acids. Germline CDR1 and CDR2: SEHNR and FQNEAQ (reference sequence). The germline V and J ends were trimmed by 1 base and 4 bases, with 13 bases remaining between them. Study findings and constraints: A strong correlation was found between TCR beta diversity and the percentage of naive T cells. Aged donors had fewer naive CD4+ cells and lower diversity than long-lived donors.

This chain links TRBV7-9 with TRBJ1-1, with D perhaps matching TRBD1 (5 bases). The sequence derives from a woman between 55 and 75 years old in good health. Sequenced: blood. CDR3: CASSLGRDKSTEAFF. Written as DNA, the CDR3 is TGTGCCAGCAGCTTAGGCAGGGATAAGAGCACTGAAGCTTTCTTT.